This passage covers 24 T cell receptor beta chains from one sample sequenced in a study of cytomegalovirus exposure and HLA in healthy donors. PCR involved 60 Vbeta and 13 Jbeta primers. The method was immunoSEQ multiplex PCR; TCRdb's version includes in-frame clones alone and lacks a portion of them. The sample carries 200,000 to 250,000 clones, approximately 82% recorded once. The source material was PBMCs. The receptor source for this set is a woman aged 40 to 50 in good health and CMV-seronegative.

The chain employs TRBV4-3 and TRBJ2-4; D possibly corresponds to TRBD1 (5 bases). CDR3 length equals 17 residues. Germline CDR1 LGHNA, CDR2 YSLEER. With 0 bases removed from V and 5 bases from J, the gap between germline ends came to 17 bases. Here the CDR3 DNA reads TGCGCCAGCAGCCAAGATAACCGAGACAGTTTCCAAAACATTCAGTACTTC. The encoded protein is CASSQDNRDSFQNIQYF.

This sequence joins TRBV30 and TRBJ1-2; D may be TRBD1 (5 bases). Between the trimmed V and J ends, which lost 0 bases and 13 bases, there was a span of 18 bases. The CDR3 is 13 amino acids. Germline-derived CDR1 and CDR2 are GTSNPN and SVGIG (reference sequence). CDR3 nucleotide sequence: TGTGCCTGGAGTGTGGGCATCAAGTCCCAGGGCACCTTC. Translating gives CAWSVGIKSQGTF.

This clone was counted at least ten times. This chain connects TRBV2 to TRBJ2-3, with D possibly being TRBD2 (6 bases). This CDR3 has 15 residues. Looked up from germline, CDR1 is SNHLY and CDR2 is FYNNEI. The V and J ends lost 3 bases and 2 bases respectively, with 12 bases between them. CDR3 sequence: CASSDEAGNTDTQYF. The CDR3 DNA reads TGTGCCAGCAGTGACGAAGCGGGTAACACAGATACGCAGTATTTT.

This clone has just one count. The chain couples TRBV6-5 to TRBJ1-2, with D tentatively TRBD1 (5 bases). This CDR3 is built from 12 residues. The germline V gene encodes CDR1 MNHEY and CDR2 SVGAGI. V was pared by 4 bases and J by 4 bases, with 7 bases between. CDR3 region: CASSWGGYGYTF. CDR3 bases: TGTGCCAGCAGTTGGGGGGGCTATGGCTACACCTTC.

The sample holds a few counts of this clone. V usage is TRBV7-6 and J usage is TRBJ1-6; a possible D gene is TRBD1 (6 bases). Germline CDR1 is SGHVS and CDR2 is FNYEAQ. The length of the CDR3 is 13 residues. Trimming took 3 bases from V and 7 from J, leaving 7 bases between them. In DNA, the CDR3 is TGTGCCAGCAGCTTCGGACAGAATTCACCCCTCCACTTT. Translating gives CASSFGQNSPLHF.

This clone occurred a few times. The J gene is TRBJ1-5, the V gene TRBV7-8, with D hard to call. The V gene's germline CDR1 is SGHVS and CDR2 FQNEAQ. This CDR3 contains 14 residues. V was clipped by 2 bases and J by 5 bases, with 10 bases between them. DNA of the CDR3: TGTGCCAGCAGCTTAATTGTCGGGGATCAGCCCCAGCATTTT. Translating gives CASSLIVGDQPQHF. The whole variable domain, filled in from reference TRBV7-8 and TRBJ1-5, reads GAGVSQSPRYKVAKRGQDVALRCDPISGHVSLFWYQQALGQGPEFLTYFQNEAQLDKSGLPSDRFFAERPEGSVSTLKIQRTQQEDSAVYLCASSLIVGDQPQHFGDGTRLSIL.

V usage is TRBV2 and J usage is TRBJ1-2, with 7 bases lining up with TRBD1. Looked up from germline, CDR1 is SNHLY and CDR2 is FYNNEI. V shed 8 bases, J shed 4 bases, and the junction held 13 bases outside the gene matches. The CDR3 covers 15 residues. CDR3 loop: CASGDRWDVGYGYTF. CDR3 nucleotide sequence: TGTGCCAGCGGGGACAGATGGGATGTAGGCTATGGCTACACCTTC. Combining the CDR3 with reference TRBV2 and TRBJ1-2 gives the whole variable domain EPEVTQTPSHQVTQMGQEVILRCVPISNHLYFYWYRQILGQKVEFLVSFYNNEISEKSEIFDDQFSVERPDGSNFTLKIRSTKLEDSAMYFCASGDRWDVGYGYTFGSGTRLTVV.

V is TRBV7-2 and J is TRBJ1-2; 8 bases agree with TRBD1. V shed 5 bases, J shed 0 bases, and the junction held 8 bases outside the gene matches. This CDR3 has 16 amino acids. Germline CDR1 SGHTA, CDR2 FQGNSA. CDR3 nucleotide sequence: TGTGCCAGCAGCCCACGGCGGGGACAGGCTAACTATGGCTACACCTTC. Its translation is CASSPRRGQANYGYTF.

This rearrangement joins TRBV7-2 to TRBJ1-2; 8 bases line up with TRBD1. The CDR3 is 14 amino acids. The germline V gene encodes CDR1 SGHTA and CDR2 FQGNSA. The J segment lost 11 bases and the V segment lost 5 bases, leaving 13 bases of the junction unmatched. The CDR3 DNA follows: TGTGCCAGCAGCCAAATACCGGGACAGGCCACATACACCTTC. It specifies CASSQIPGQATYTF.

The chain uses TRBV11-2 and TRBJ1-1; 7 bases map to TRBD1. V shed 4 bases, J shed 5 bases, and the junction held 1 base outside the gene matches. The length of the CDR3 is 12 residues. The germline V gene encodes CDR1 SGHAT and CDR2 FQNNGV. The CDR3 region has the DNA TGTGCCAGCAGCTGGGACAGAACTGAAGCTTTCTTT. This encodes CASSWDRTEAFF. The variable domain in full, with the rest retrieved from reference TRBV11-2 and TRBJ1-1, is EAGVAQSPRYKIIEKRQSVAFWCNPISGHATLYWYQQILGQGPKLLIQFQNNGVVDDSQLPKDRFSAERLKGVDSTLKIQPAKLEDSAVYLCASSWDRTEAFFGQGTRLTVV.

The chain couples TRBV19 to TRBJ1-2, with 7 bases identical to TRBD1. The CDR3 is 15 amino acids. After removal of 11 bases from V and 2 bases from J, the junction contained 14 bases not matched to a gene. Germline-derived CDR1 and CDR2 are LNHDA and SQIVND (reference sequence). The DNA of the CDR3 is TGTGCCGGCTGTCGCGCGGGACAGAAGAACTATGGCTACACCTTC. This encodes CAGCRAGQKNYGYTF.

The chain has TRBV10-3 and TRBJ1-1; TRBD1 might be the D (5 bases). This CDR3 comprises 20 residues. The V and J ends lost 0 bases and 5 bases respectively, with 28 bases between them. Germline V gene sequence: CDR1 ENHRY, CDR2 SYGVKD. CDR3 coding DNA: TGTGCCATCAGTGAGTCGACTGTACAGGCAGGAAAAGTCGGCCTGACTGAAGCTTTCTTT. Protein product: CAISESTVQAGKVGLTEAFF.

This clone has just a few counts. The chain links TRBV10-2 to TRBJ1-1; D unclear. V was cut by 6 bases and J by 1 base, with 3 bases left in between. CDR3 length: 11 residues. The germline gives CDR1 WSHSY, CDR2 SAAADI. CDR3 coding DNA: TGCGCCAGCAGCGGGAACACTGAAGCTTTCTTT. Translated: CASSGNTEAFF.

V is TRBV6-4 and J is TRBJ1-5, with TRBD1 as a possible D gene (6 bases). V was cut by 10 bases and J by 1 base, with 14 bases left in between. The CDR3 has 14 residues. Germline lookup yields CDR1 MRHNA and CDR2 SNTAGT. DNA of the CDR3: TGTGCCACCCCAGGCAGGGGAAGCAATCAGCCCCAGCATTTT. Translating it yields CATPGRGSNQPQHF.

The rearrangement joins TRBV30 to TRBJ1-2; D possibly corresponds to TRBD1 (6 bases). This CDR3 is built from 14 residues. Trimming stripped 3 bases from V and 4 bases from J, with 15 bases between. CDR1 is GTSNPN and CDR2 is SVGIG in the germline V gene (reference sequence). CDR3 nucleotides: TGTGCCTGGAGCGGGGGGGCTTTTGGCTATGGCTACACCTTC. Residues: CAWSGGAFGYGYTF.

This clone was detected only a few times. The gene calls are TRBV5-4 and TRBJ2-5; TRBD1 aligns across 10 bases. Per germline, CDR1 SGHNT and CDR2 YYREEE (reference sequence). J gave up 2 bases and V 4 bases, and 11 bases lay outside the gene matches. The CDR3 has 17 residues. The CDR3: CASSPGQGESGQETQYF. For the CDR3, the DNA is TGTGCCAGCAGCCCCGGACAGGGGGAGAGTGGGCAAGAGACCCAGTACTTC.

This clone was observed a few times. The chain has TRBV10-3 and TRBJ1-2; the D gene is possibly TRBD1 (6 bases). V lost 10 bases and J 6 bases, leaving 21 bases between the germline ends. Germline loops: CDR1 ENHRY, CDR2 SYGVKD. The CDR3 covers 14 residues. Here the CDR3 DNA reads TGTGCCACCCGAAACCCTGACAGGAGCCATGGCTACACCTTC. It yields the protein CATRNPDRSHGYTF.

The V gene is TRBV19, the J gene TRBJ2-1; D unclear. The CDR3 is 13 residues long. Germline V gene sequence: CDR1 LNHDA, CDR2 SQIVND (reference sequence). V was shortened by 7 bases and J by 0 bases, with 7 bases between the two germline ends. This chain's CDR3 is CASTSSSYNEQFF. As DNA, the CDR3 is TGTGCCAGTACGTCGAGCTCCTACAATGAGCAGTTCTTC.

J is TRBJ1-1 and V is TRBV29-1; the D is unclear. The CDR3 loop spans 11 amino acids. Germline V gene sequence: CDR1 SQVTM, CDR2 ANQGSEA. The V end was cut by 7 bases, the J end by 4 bases, with 10 bases between. CDR3 DNA: TGCAGCGCCTCGGCGGGCACTGAAGCTTTCTTT. It specifies CSASAGTEAFF.

The rearrangement links TRBV4-1 to TRBJ1-1; the match to TRBD1 covers 7 bases. CDR3 size: 12 residues. Germline assignment: CDR1 MGHRA and CDR2 YSYEKL. J gave up 8 bases and V 2 bases, and 2 bases lay outside the gene matches. This CDR3 is CASSQQTGEAFF. For the CDR3, the DNA is TGCGCCAGCAGCCAACAGACAGGGGAAGCTTTCTTT.

The gene calls are TRBV5-4 and TRBJ1-1; a possible D gene is TRBD1 (5 bases). The CDR3 contains 14 residues. Trimming left V 3 bases short and J 4 bases short, with 13 bases between. In germline, CDR1 is SGHNT, CDR2 YYREEE (reference sequence). The CDR3 region has the DNA TGTGCCAGCAGCTCGAGAGGGGAGGTCACTGAAGCTTTCTTT. The encoded protein is CASSSRGEVTEAFF.

This sequence joins TRBV6-6 and TRBJ1-6, with D maybe TRBD1 (5 bases). V was pared by 5 bases and J by 5 bases, with 16 bases between. The CDR3 sequence is 16 residues long. CDR1 MNHNY and CDR2 SVGAGI come from the germline V gene (reference sequence). The DNA for the CDR3 is TGTGCCAGCAGTCACAACAGGAGATCGGATAATTCACCCCTCCACTTT. Its translation is CASSHNRRSDNSPLHF.

The genes are TRBV7-3 and TRBJ2-1; the D is unclear. This CDR3 region has 13 residues. Germline V gene lookup returns CDR1 SGHTA and CDR2 FQGTGA. Trimming removed 0 bases from V and 6 bases from J, with 6 bases in between. This CDR3 is CASSLTQINEQFF. The CDR3 coding sequence is TGTGCCAGCAGCTTAACTCAGATCAATGAGCAGTTCTTC. The whole variable domain, remainder taken from reference TRBV7-3 and TRBJ2-1, is GAGVSQTPSNKVTEKGKYVELRCDPISGHTALYWYRQSLGQGPEFLIYFQGTGAADDSGLPNDRFFAVRPEGSVSTLKIQRTERGDSAVYLCASSLTQINEQFFGPGTRLTVL.

The chain combines TRBV2 with TRBJ1-6; the match to TRBD1 covers 7 bases. From germline, CDR1 is SNHLY and CDR2 FYNNEI. The CDR3 is 14 residues long. The J segment lost 6 bases and the V segment lost 5 bases, leaving 4 bases of the junction unmatched. The CDR3 sequence: CASSFGTANSPLHF. The DNA for the CDR3 is TGTGCCAGCAGTTTCGGGACAGCTAATTCACCCCTCCACTTT.